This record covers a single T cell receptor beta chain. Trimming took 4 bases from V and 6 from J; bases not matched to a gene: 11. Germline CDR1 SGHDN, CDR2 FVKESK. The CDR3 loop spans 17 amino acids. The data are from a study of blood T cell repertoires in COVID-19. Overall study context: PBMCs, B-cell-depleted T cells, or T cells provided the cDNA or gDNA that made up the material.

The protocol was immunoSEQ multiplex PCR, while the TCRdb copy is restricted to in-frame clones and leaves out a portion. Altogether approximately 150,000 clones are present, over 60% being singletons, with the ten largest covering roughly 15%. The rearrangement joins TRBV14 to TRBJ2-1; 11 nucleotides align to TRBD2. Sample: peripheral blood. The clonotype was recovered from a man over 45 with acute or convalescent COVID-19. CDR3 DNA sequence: TGTGCCAGCAGCCCCACTTTACTAGCGGGGGTTACCAATGAGCAGTTCTTC. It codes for CASSPTLLAGVTNEQFF.